The source of this T cell receptor (beta chain) is a study of CD8 T cells in ankylosing spondylitis. Study-wide findings and caveats: As reported, disease-linked clones showed significant enrichment in matched ankylosing spondylitis synovial fluid. Characteristic, it appeared, of ankylosing spondylitis blood was a TCR beta motif of about eight highly homologous variants. Peripheral blood samples showed relatively rare disease-linked clones, and these clones were CD8+.

This clonotype was found many times. What it recognizes is unknown. V shed 8 bases and J shed 4 bases, with 17 bases lying between them. The length of the CDR3 is 14 residues. Germline V gives CDR1 MNHEY, CDR2 SMNVEV (reference sequence). Each CDR3 protein is one row after TCRdb ran MiXCR on the 5' RACE reads. The profile shows fewer than 350,000 distinct CDR3 sequences, about 9.9% of them singletons. Material: blood, either unsorted or a sorted T cell fraction (not recorded which). The source is a female donor with ankylosing spondylitis or in good health (not recorded which). V usage is TRBV27 and J usage is TRBJ1-1, with a tentative D call TRBD1 (6 bases). The DNA of the CDR3 is TGTGCCAGCGGACCCCAGGGGCTCGGCACTGAAGCTTTCTTT. This encodes CASGPQGLGTEAFF.